This T cell receptor (beta chain) was sequenced in a study of OX40 agonist ivuxolimab in advanced cancers. Study at large: Each patient was given ivuxolimab into a vein every 2 weeks, at 0.01 to 10 mg/kg. Age averaged 60 years (range about 20 to 80), and more than 80% were male.

TCRdb's table, derived via immunoSEQ multiplex PCR, lists solely in-frame clones and lacks some. The profile shows 60,000 or so clones, almost 95% of them singletons. To note about this clone: The antigen is not known.

The ends were cut back, 1 base at V and 4 bases at J, with 17 bases in the middle. Germline V gives CDR1 SQVTM, CDR2 ANQGSEA. The CDR3 extends over 16 amino acids. Study-wide results and limits: At doses 0.1 to 3.0 mg/kg, CD4+ and CD8+ clones expanded.

This chain links TRBV29-1 with TRBJ2-1; TRBD1 might be the D (7 bases). The sequencing used CD4+ or CD8+ T cells sorted from blood, collected in a trial of the OX40 agonist ivuxolimab. The TCR originated in an adult with an advanced solid tumor such as melanoma, head and neck, liver or kidney cancer. CDR3 sequence reads: CSVEVEGARRYNEQFF. The CDR3 nucleotides are TGCAGCGTTGAAGTGGAGGGGGCAAGAAGGTACAATGAGCAGTTCTTC.